The present T cell receptor beta chain was sequenced within a study of blood T cell repertoires in COVID-19. Clones were read by immunoSEQ multiplex PCR, and TCRdb kept only the in-frame ones, dropping some. The table lists just over 150,000 clones, approximately 88% of them singletons. This clonotype was sampled from a woman between 50 and 59 years old who had recovered from COVID-19. The specimen was PBMCs or T cells enriched from blood (not recorded which).

Written as DNA, the CDR3 is TGTGCCAGCAGCTCGCTAGCGGGGGGGCCTCCAGATACGCAGTATTTT. The encoded protein is CASSSLAGGPPDTQYF. The chain joins TRBV7-3 to TRBJ2-3; 12 bases fit TRBD2. CDR1 and CDR2 from the germline V gene are SGHTA and FQGTGA. CDR3 length equals 16 residues. J was trimmed by 4 bases and V by 4 bases; bases with no gene match: 6.